The next 6 T cell receptor beta chains were all read from a single sample in a study of blood T cell repertoires in COVID-19. Using immunoSEQ multiplex PCR, the repertoire was profiled, and TCRdb retains in-frame clones only, with some absent. Of tens of thousands of clones in the sample, about 90% were seen once. The sample taken for sequencing was peripheral blood. The receptor source for this set is a man between 18 and 35 years old with COVID-19, enrolled during active disease.

This rearrangement joins TRBV9 to TRBJ1-2; 11 bases match TRBD1. Trimming cost V 0 bases and J 7 bases; bases outside gene matches: 5. Germline V gene data show CDR1 as SGDLS and CDR2 as YYNGEE. The CDR3 is 15 residues long. The CDR3 nucleotides read TGTGCCAGCAGCGTAGCTAGGGACAGGGGGGTTGGCTACACCTTC. Its translation is CASSVARDRGVGYTF.

The chain links TRBV27 to TRBJ2-1; 16 bases line up with TRBD2. Trimming at V came to 4 bases and at J to 1 base, leaving 4 bases not matched to a gene. This CDR3 is 18 amino acids long. Germline values: CDR1 MNHEY, CDR2 SMNVEV (reference sequence). CDR3 nucleotide sequence: TGTGCCAGCAGTTCCGGGACTAGCGGGAGGGCATCCTACAATGAGCAGTTCTTC. Protein sequence: CASSSGTSGRASYNEQFF.

This chain joins TRBV19 and TRBJ2-4; unclear D gene. Germline V gene sequence: CDR1 LNHDA, CDR2 SQIVND (reference sequence). This CDR3 is 15 amino acids long. The ends were cut back, 1 base at V and 6 bases at J, with 13 bases in the middle. In DNA form, the CDR3 reads TGTGCCAGTAGTATAGCAGGAATAGAAGGAAACATTCAGTACTTC. Its translation: CASSIAGIEGNIQYF.

The V call is TRBV7-9, the J call TRBJ2-1; 9 bases map to TRBD1. With 5 bases clipped from V and 3 bases from J, the junction kept 8 bases outside the gene matches. This CDR3 is 16 amino acids long. Germline V gene data show CDR1 as SEHNR and CDR2 as FQNEAQ (reference sequence). The CDR3 here is CASSQGQGLLYNEQFF. The CDR3, as DNA: TGTGCCAGCAGCCAAGGACAGGGGCTCCTCTACAATGAGCAGTTCTTC.

The V call is TRBV7-6, the J call TRBJ2-7; 7 nucleotides match TRBD1. There are 14 residues in the CDR3. J gave up 4 bases and V 0 bases, and 3 bases lay outside the gene matches. Germline V gives CDR1 SGHVS, CDR2 FNYEAQ. The CDR3 coding sequence is TGTGCCAGCAGCTTAGCAGGGGGCGGATACGAGCAGTACTTC. Protein sequence: CASSLAGGGYEQYF.

The chain links TRBV9 to TRBJ1-2, with D maybe TRBD1 (5 bases). CDR1 is SGDLS and CDR2 is YYNGEE in the germline V gene. The CDR3 has 16 amino acids. Trimming shortened V by 4 bases and J by 4 bases, and 20 bases separated the two germline ends. The CDR3 here is CASSPISSGVGYGYTF. The CDR3 region has the DNA TGTGCCAGCAGCCCAATCTCGTCGGGGGTAGGCTATGGCTACACCTTC.